This entry is about one TCR beta chain. Survey level resolution was used for TCRB sequencing. Generated by immunoSEQ multiplex PCR, the TCRdb table keeps only in-frame clones and is missing some. The profile covers 9,000 to 13,000 clones, with 81% appearing a single time and 0.7% to 0.95% taken by the ten largest. The data were taken from a study of follicular helper T cells after annual influenza vaccination. Time point denoted: 2014-2015 season, pre-vaccination. The sequencing here drew on CXCR5- memory CD4+ T cells sorted from blood, taken on the day of influenza vaccination. This TCR came from an adult who received the influenza vaccine.

CDR3 residues: CASSWSGGSSYEQYF. The CDR3 nucleotides read TGTGCCAGCAGTTGGTCGGGCGGGAGCTCCTACGAGCAGTACTTC. The chain links TRBV28 to TRBJ2-7, with 7 bases fitting TRBD2. This CDR3 spans 15 amino acids. Trimming at V came to 4 bases and at J to 0 bases, leaving 6 bases not matched to a gene. The V gene's germline CDR1 is MDHEN and CDR2 SYDVKM.